A selection of T cell receptor beta chains follows, all from one sample in a study of cytomegalovirus exposure and HLA in healthy donors. TCRdb's table, derived via immunoSEQ multiplex PCR, lists solely in-frame clones and lacks some. This table holds roughly 110,000 clones, about 87% found once. The sample comprised PBMCs. These receptors were taken from a woman between 18 and 29 years old in good health and CMV-seropositive. CDR3s include the opening cysteine and the closing phenylalanine or tryptophan.

v_gene: TRBV6-5
CDR3aa: CASSSGTGGSYEQYF

v_gene: TRBV6-5
CDR3aa: CASRRQGTGNQPQHF

v_gene: TRBV6-5
CDR3aa: CASSSTGGNQPQHF

v_gene: TRBV5-8
CDR3aa: CASSRRTAHEQYF

v_gene: TRBV28
CDR3aa: CASSLEVGRGFGYTF

v_gene: TRBV10-3
CDR3aa: CAISDIDEVSF

v_gene: TRBV14
CDR3aa: CASSQQVVETQYF

v_gene: TRBV7-9
CDR3aa: CASSSSWLDQPQHF

v_gene: TRBV9
CDR3aa: CASSPDSFSNQPQHF

v_gene: TRBV10-3
CDR3aa: CAIRLDKSQETQYF

v_gene: TRBV5-1
CDR3aa: CASSLVAGSGGYTF

v_gene: TRBV28
CDR3aa: CASSFGDSTQETQYF

v_gene: TRBV15
CDR3aa: CATSGRGQGRGEKLFF

v_gene: TRBV2
CDR3aa: CAVTGAGIDTQYF

v_gene: TRBV2
CDR3aa: CASNAIHTF

v_gene: TRBV19
CDR3aa: CASKGDGGPLHF

v_gene: TRBV6-6
CDR3aa: CASGGLNTEAFF

v_gene: TRBV6-6
CDR3aa: CASSHRGTNTEAFF

v_gene: TRBV7-9
CDR3aa: CASSLVQGNTEAFF

v_gene: TRBV6-5
CDR3aa: CASRSTGDYGYTF

v_gene: TRBV5-4
CDR3aa: CASSLVEYGYTF

v_gene: TRBV19
CDR3aa: CASSIGSGDTQYF

v_gene: TRBV28
CDR3aa: CASRGGQGAYEQYF

v_gene: TRBV2
CDR3aa: CASSGGIITGELFF

v_gene: TRBV2
CDR3aa: CASSDGPGTNTGELFF

v_gene: TRBV27
CDR3aa: CASSSDRGGTGELFF

v_gene: TRBV19
CDR3aa: CASSTRQAQETQYF

v_gene: TRBV7-6
CDR3aa: CASSPWGVGTYEQYF

v_gene: TRBV7-6
CDR3aa: CASSLSSGGAGTFF

v_gene: TRBV11-2
CDR3aa: CASSLDLRDYTDTQYF

v_gene: TRBV6-1
CDR3aa: CASSEASSGNTIYF

v_gene: TRBV11-2
CDR3aa: CASSLGGAKSPLHF

v_gene: TRBV2
CDR3aa: CASSDENRAYEQYF

v_gene: TRBV27
CDR3aa: CASSLRQTYGYTF

v_gene: TRBV15
CDR3aa: CATSRDGRVGGYTF

v_gene: TRBV5-1
CDR3aa: CASSPGQNNSPLHF

v_gene: TRBV27
CDR3aa: CASSFVTGPYNEQFF

v_gene: TRBV25-1
CDR3aa: CASSARGESTEAFF

v_gene: TRBV28
CDR3aa: CASTSRVSGNTIYF

v_gene: TRBV4-1
CDR3aa: CASSEDRVRGNTIYF

v_gene: TRBV2
CDR3aa: CASLGGSYNSPLHF

v_gene: TRBV18
CDR3aa: CASSPPRGQVVSETQYF

v_gene: TRBV5-1
CDR3aa: CASSPIIDTREAFF

v_gene: TRBV9
CDR3aa: CASSVSGQTGNTIYF

v_gene: TRBV18
CDR3aa: CASSPVTDTGELFF

v_gene: TRBV7-9
CDR3aa: CASRRDRGNGDYGYTF

v_gene: TRBV27
CDR3aa: CASSLSPGGGSPLHF

v_gene: TRBV19
CDR3aa: CATRAYNQPQHF

v_gene: TRBV5-6
CDR3aa: CASSLQGDQPQHF

v_gene: TRBV27
CDR3aa: CASSRGATNTEAFF